This T cell receptor beta chain was retrieved from a study of cytomegalovirus exposure and HLA in healthy donors. Study information: From about 179 million T cells, an earlier analysis saw approximately 110 million unique TCR beta sequences.

This CDR3 region has 14 residues. CDR1 and CDR2 (germline): MNHEY, SMNVEV (reference sequence). Trimming took 4 bases from V and 8 from J; bases not matched to a gene: 8. Study-wide results and limits: The likely explanation for a cluster of highly shared sequence variants was sequencing artifact. Despite most TCR sequences being rare, some public TCRs occurred in many donors.

Note on this clone: Its antigen is unknown.

The PCR contained 60 Vbeta and 13 Jbeta primers. Generated by immunoSEQ multiplex PCR, the TCRdb table keeps only in-frame clones and is missing some. The table lists 150,000 to 250,000 clones, 82% of them singletons. The rearrangement uses TRBV27 and TRBJ1-2; 9 nucleotides align to TRBD1. The receptor was isolated from a boy between 2 and 10 years old in good health and CMV-seronegative. Sequences were obtained from PBMCs. The CDR3 bases are TGTGCCAGCAGTTCGACACAGGGGGCGGAAGGCTACACCTTC. This gives the protein CASSSTQGAEGYTF.